This is a list of T cell receptor beta chains from one sample in a study of cytomegalovirus exposure and HLA in healthy donors. Method: immunoSEQ multiplex PCR; TCRdb's copy keeps in-frame clones and lacks some. The sample lists about 130,000 clones; approximately 85% were seen once. Sequenced input: PBMCs. Source of these receptors: a boy aged 5-17 years in good health and CMV-seronegative. Both conserved end residues are part of each CDR3. Each record gives: CDR3 protein, V gene, clone size, J gene. Clone size is given for some rows only: seen once, a few or many times, or a class if the clone is expanded.

CDR3aa: CASSLGTERGYTF; v_gene: TRBV5-5; abundance: NA; j_gene: TRBJ1-2
CDR3aa: CASSVSGRATGELFF; v_gene: TRBV7-3; abundance: NA; j_gene: TRBJ2-2
CDR3aa: CASADRGNTEAFF; v_gene: TRBV5-1; abundance: NA; j_gene: TRBJ1-1
CDR3aa: CASTPQGSRSPLHF; v_gene: TRBV2; abundance: NA; j_gene: TRBJ1-6
CDR3aa: CASSGDTMNTEAFF; v_gene: TRBV5-4; abundance: NA; j_gene: TRBJ1-1
CDR3aa: CASSASGTGGRTEAFF; v_gene: TRBV5-1; abundance: NA; j_gene: TRBJ1-1
CDR3aa: CASSLVRGSGNTIYF; v_gene: TRBV7-9; abundance: NA; j_gene: TRBJ1-3
CDR3aa: CASSPRTSSYYEQYF; v_gene: TRBV13; abundance: NA; j_gene: TRBJ2-7
CDR3aa: CASRIQGAGELFF; v_gene: TRBV6-5; abundance: NA; j_gene: TRBJ2-2
CDR3aa: CSVEPWGDVYGYTF; v_gene: TRBV29-1; abundance: NA; j_gene: TRBJ1-2
CDR3aa: CTPSRRRLTSGYQETQYF; v_gene: TRBV29-1; abundance: NA; j_gene: TRBJ2-5
CDR3aa: CASRRTGGGRNGYNSPLHF; v_gene: TRBV5-4; abundance: NA; j_gene: TRBJ1-6
CDR3aa: CASSQESFADTEAFF; v_gene: TRBV4-2; abundance: NA; j_gene: TRBJ1-1
CDR3aa: CASSLEGRDPYF; v_gene: TRBV9; abundance: NA; j_gene: TRBJ2-7
CDR3aa: CASSLTPAASPKETQYF; v_gene: TRBV7-6; abundance: NA; j_gene: TRBJ2-5
CDR3aa: CASSRRQGQTGELFF; v_gene: TRBV7-2; abundance: NA; j_gene: TRBJ2-2
CDR3aa: CASSHHLPGQGAGNEQFF; v_gene: TRBV14; abundance: NA; j_gene: TRBJ2-1
CDR3aa: CASSLWAPVETQYF; v_gene: TRBV5-1; abundance: once; j_gene: TRBJ2-5
CDR3aa: CSVEDDRGRTDTQYF; v_gene: TRBV29-1; abundance: NA; j_gene: TRBJ2-3
CDR3aa: CASSEAGKGTFPF; v_gene: TRBV6-1; abundance: NA; j_gene: TRBJ1-2
CDR3aa: CASSQGRMPVSEQYF; v_gene: TRBV14; abundance: NA; j_gene: TRBJ2-7
CDR3aa: CASSHRTGENTEAFF; v_gene: TRBV5-4; abundance: NA; j_gene: TRBJ1-1
CDR3aa: CASSLADGNQPQHF; v_gene: TRBV7-2; abundance: NA; j_gene: TRBJ1-5
CDR3aa: CAWNRVSSGNTIYF; v_gene: TRBV30; abundance: once; j_gene: TRBJ1-3
CDR3aa: CASSSRAGEMNTEAFF; v_gene: TRBV13; abundance: few; j_gene: TRBJ1-1
CDR3aa: CASSQAGVDYGYTF; v_gene: TRBV4-1; abundance: NA; j_gene: TRBJ1-2
CDR3aa: CASTPLAGGQETQYF; v_gene: TRBV6-1; abundance: NA; j_gene: TRBJ2-5
CDR3aa: CASSLIGGQGHYEQFF; v_gene: TRBV7-9; abundance: NA; j_gene: TRBJ2-1
CDR3aa: CSVRDRGGSPLHF; v_gene: TRBV29-1; abundance: NA; j_gene: TRBJ1-6
CDR3aa: CASSEGQTLLNYGYTF; v_gene: TRBV6-1; abundance: NA; j_gene: TRBJ1-2
CDR3aa: CASSRPTGTSGSHEQYF; v_gene: TRBV11-1; abundance: NA; j_gene: TRBJ2-7
CDR3aa: CASSATSGGSETQYF; v_gene: TRBV6-1; abundance: NA; j_gene: TRBJ2-5
CDR3aa: CASNPLGAGGADTQYF; v_gene: TRBV27; abundance: NA; j_gene: TRBJ2-3
CDR3aa: CASSSGQPNQPQHF; v_gene: TRBV5-1; abundance: NA; j_gene: TRBJ1-5
CDR3aa: CASSSIQGARYEQYF; v_gene: TRBV11-2; abundance: NA; j_gene: TRBJ2-7
CDR3aa: CATEGAFYGYTF; v_gene: TRBV6-6; abundance: NA; j_gene: TRBJ1-2
CDR3aa: CAWRERGHWRANYGYTF; v_gene: TRBV30; abundance: NA; j_gene: TRBJ1-2
CDR3aa: CASSGGLAGGRLEQYF; v_gene: TRBV5-1; abundance: NA; j_gene: TRBJ2-7
CDR3aa: CATSRPTSSQETQYF; v_gene: TRBV15; abundance: NA; j_gene: TRBJ2-5
CDR3aa: CASSQDPNGSYDTGELFF; v_gene: TRBV4-2; abundance: NA; j_gene: TRBJ2-2
CDR3aa: CASSVPGQGRTEAFF; v_gene: TRBV4-2; abundance: few; j_gene: TRBJ1-1
CDR3aa: CASSPAQGIYQPQHF; v_gene: TRBV4-3; abundance: NA; j_gene: TRBJ1-5
CDR3aa: CASSLGGLSEKLFF; v_gene: TRBV7-2; abundance: NA; j_gene: TRBJ1-4
CDR3aa: CASSYLAGDTGELFF; v_gene: TRBV6-6; abundance: NA; j_gene: TRBJ2-2
CDR3aa: CSVEPDYSYGYTF; v_gene: TRBV29-1; abundance: once; j_gene: TRBJ1-2
CDR3aa: CASSQASRGGKRGNTIYF; v_gene: TRBV4-1; abundance: NA; j_gene: TRBJ1-3
CDR3aa: CASSLDLQDYQPQHF; v_gene: TRBV11-2; abundance: NA; j_gene: TRBJ1-5